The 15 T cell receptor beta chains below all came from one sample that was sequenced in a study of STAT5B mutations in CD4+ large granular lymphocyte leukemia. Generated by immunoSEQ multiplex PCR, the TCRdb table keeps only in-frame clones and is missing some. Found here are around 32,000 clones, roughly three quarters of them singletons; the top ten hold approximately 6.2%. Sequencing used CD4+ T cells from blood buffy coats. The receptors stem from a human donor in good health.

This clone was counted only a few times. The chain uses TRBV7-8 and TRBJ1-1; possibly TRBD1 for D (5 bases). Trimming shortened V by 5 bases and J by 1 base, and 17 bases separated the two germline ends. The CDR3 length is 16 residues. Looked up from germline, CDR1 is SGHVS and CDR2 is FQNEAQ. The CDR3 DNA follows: TGTGCCAGCAGCATACAGCCGGGACGTACGAACACTGAAGCTTTCTTT. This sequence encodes CASSIQPGRTNTEAFF.

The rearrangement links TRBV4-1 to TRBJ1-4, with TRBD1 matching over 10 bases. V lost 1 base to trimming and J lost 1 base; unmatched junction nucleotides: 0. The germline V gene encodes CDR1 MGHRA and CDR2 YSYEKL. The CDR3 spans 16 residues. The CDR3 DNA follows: TGCGCCAGCAGCCAAGGGACAGGGGGAACTAATGAAAAACTGTTTTTT. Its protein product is CASSQGTGGTNEKLFF.

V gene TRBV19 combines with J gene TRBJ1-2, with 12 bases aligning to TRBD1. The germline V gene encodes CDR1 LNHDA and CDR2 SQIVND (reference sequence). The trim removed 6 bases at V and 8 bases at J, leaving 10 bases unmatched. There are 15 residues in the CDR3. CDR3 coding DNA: TGTGCCAGTAGCCACCCGGGACAGGGGGCGAAGGGCTACACCTTC. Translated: CASSHPGQGAKGYTF.

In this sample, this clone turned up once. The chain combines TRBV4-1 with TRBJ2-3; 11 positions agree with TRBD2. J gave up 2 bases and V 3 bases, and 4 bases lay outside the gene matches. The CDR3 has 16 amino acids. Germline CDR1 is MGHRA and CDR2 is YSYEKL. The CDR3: CASSQGTSGPTDTQYF. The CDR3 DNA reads TGCGCCAGCAGCCAGGGGACTAGCGGACCCACAGATACGCAGTATTTT.

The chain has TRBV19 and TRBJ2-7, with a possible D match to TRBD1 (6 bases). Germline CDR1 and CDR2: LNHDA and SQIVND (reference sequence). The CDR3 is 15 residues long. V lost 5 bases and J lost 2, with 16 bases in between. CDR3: CASSSQVGAAYEQYF. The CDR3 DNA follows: TGTGCCAGTAGTTCACAGGTGGGGGCGGCCTACGAGCAGTACTTC.

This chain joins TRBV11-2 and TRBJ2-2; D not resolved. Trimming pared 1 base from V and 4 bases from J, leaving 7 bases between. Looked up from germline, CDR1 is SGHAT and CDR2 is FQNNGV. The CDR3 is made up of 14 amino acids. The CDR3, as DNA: TGTGCCAGCAGCTTAGTTATGAGCACCGGGGAGCTGTTTTTT. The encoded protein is CASSLVMSTGELFF.

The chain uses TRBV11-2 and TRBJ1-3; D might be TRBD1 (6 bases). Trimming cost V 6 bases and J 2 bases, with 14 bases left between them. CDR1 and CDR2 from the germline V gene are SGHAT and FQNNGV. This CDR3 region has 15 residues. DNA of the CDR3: TGTGCCAGCAGTAGGGGGGCAGGGCCTGGAAACACCATATATTTT. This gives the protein CASSRGAGPGNTIYF.

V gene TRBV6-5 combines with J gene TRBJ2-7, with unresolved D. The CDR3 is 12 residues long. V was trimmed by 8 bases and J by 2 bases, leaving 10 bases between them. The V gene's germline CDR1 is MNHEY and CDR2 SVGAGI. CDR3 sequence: CASYSAPYEQYF. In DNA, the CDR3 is TGTGCCAGCTATTCCGCACCCTACGAGCAGTACTTC.

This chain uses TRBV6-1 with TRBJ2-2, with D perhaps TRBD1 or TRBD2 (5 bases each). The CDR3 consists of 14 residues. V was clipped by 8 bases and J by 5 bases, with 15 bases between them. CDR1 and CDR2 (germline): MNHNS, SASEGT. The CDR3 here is CASDGAWGTGELFF. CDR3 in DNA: TGTGCCAGCGACGGGGCCTGGGGGACCGGGGAGCTGTTTTTT.

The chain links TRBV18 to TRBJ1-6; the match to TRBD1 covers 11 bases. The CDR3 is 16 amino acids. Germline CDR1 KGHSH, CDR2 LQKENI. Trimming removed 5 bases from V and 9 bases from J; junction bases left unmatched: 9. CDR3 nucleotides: TGTGCCAGCTCAGCAATCGCGGGACAGGGGGTTTCACCCCTCCACTTT. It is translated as CASSAIAGQGVSPLHF. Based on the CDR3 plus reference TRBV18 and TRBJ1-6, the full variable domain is NAGVMQNPRHLVRRRGQEARLRCSPMKGHSHVYWYRQLPEEGLKFMVYLQKENIIDESGMPKERFSAEFPKEGPSILRIQQVVRGDSAAYFCASSAIAGQGVSPLHFGNGTRLTVT.

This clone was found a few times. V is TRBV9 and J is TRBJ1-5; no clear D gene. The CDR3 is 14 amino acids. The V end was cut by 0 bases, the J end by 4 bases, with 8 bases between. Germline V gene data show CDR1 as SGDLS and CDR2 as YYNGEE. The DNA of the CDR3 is TGTGCCAGCAGCGTAGATGGGGTAAATCAGCCCCAGCATTTT. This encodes CASSVDGVNQPQHF.

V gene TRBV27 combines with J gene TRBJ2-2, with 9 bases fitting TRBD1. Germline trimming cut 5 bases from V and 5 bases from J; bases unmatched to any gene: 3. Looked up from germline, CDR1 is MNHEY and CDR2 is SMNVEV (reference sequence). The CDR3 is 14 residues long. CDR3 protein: CASSRDRATGELFF. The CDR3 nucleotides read TGTGCCAGCAGTAGGGACAGGGCTACCGGGGAGCTGTTTTTT.

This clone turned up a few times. In nucleotides, the CDR3 is TGTGCCAGCAGTTACCTGGGCAGCTACAATGAGCAGTTCTTC. It codes for CASSYLGSYNEQFF. V and J are TRBV6-5 and TRBJ2-1; D not certain. The CDR3 contains 14 residues. From germline, CDR1 is MNHEY and CDR2 SVGAGI. Trimming cost V 2 bases and J 3 bases, with 8 bases left between them.

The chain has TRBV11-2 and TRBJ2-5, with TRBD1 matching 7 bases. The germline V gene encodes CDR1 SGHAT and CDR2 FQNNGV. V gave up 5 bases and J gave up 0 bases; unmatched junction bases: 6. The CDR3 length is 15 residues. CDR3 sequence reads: CASSQGQTYQETQYF. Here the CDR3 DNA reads TGTGCCAGCAGCCAGGGACAGACGTACCAAGAGACCCAGTACTTC.

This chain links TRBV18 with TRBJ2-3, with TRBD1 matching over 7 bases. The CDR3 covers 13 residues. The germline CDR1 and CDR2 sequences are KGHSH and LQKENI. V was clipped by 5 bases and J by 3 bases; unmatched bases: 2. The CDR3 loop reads CASSSQGTDTQYF. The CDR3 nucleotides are TGTGCCAGCTCATCACAGGGGACAGATACGCAGTATTTT.